This TCR beta chain was sequenced for a study of blood T cells in healthy people across ages. Study-level results: In long-lived donors, naive CD4+ cell counts and diversity exceeded those of aged donors.

The donors, all healthy, were Caucasians living in Russia, aged roughly 6 to 95. Through a sample-barcoded 5' primer and a J-beta primer mix, a second PCR was run for roughly 6 to 11 cycles. A template-switch adaptor with 12 random nucleotides tagged each cDNA molecule. TCRdb passed the 5' RACE reads through MiXCR, listing each CDR3 protein once. The data contain nearly 800,000 distinct CDR3 sequences, 20% to 25% of them singletons. To note about this clonotype: The target antigen is unknown.

The sample also formed part of further work on T cells of mothers and their children. That study adds: A handful of children, together with their three healthy Caucasian mothers, made up the donors.

The TCR was taken from a boy between 10 and 17 years old in good health. Sequences were obtained from blood.

The CDR3 here is CSAWDFPNTEAFF. DNA for the CDR3: TGCAGCGCATGGGACTTCCCGAACACTGAAGCTTTCTTT. The rearrangement links TRBV29-1 to TRBJ1-1; perhaps TRBD1 as D (5 bases). V was cut by 7 bases and J by 1 base, with 13 bases left in between. The germline gives CDR1 SQVTM, CDR2 ANQGSEA. The CDR3 has 13 residues.